The T cell receptor (beta chain) under discussion was sequenced for a study of T cell repertoires and HLA-DP antigens. Turning to the study itself: Two male donors and one female donor spanned ages 18-to-29 through 60-to-69. Sorted CD137+CD4+ samples averaged about 0.2 ug DNA; pre-culture CD4+ samples, approximately 1,200 ng.

General observations from the study: Previously undetected clones averaged around 35% and 51% against the two alleles respectively.

TCRdb keeps only in-frame clones here, not all; method: immunoSEQ multiplex PCR. The table includes approximately 86,000 clones, around nine tenths detected once. Trimming stripped 1 base from V and 1 base from J, with 4 bases between. The CDR3 has 13 amino acids. Germline V CDR1 and CDR2: KGHSH, LQKENI. On this clone itself: What it binds is not known. This sample includes further DNA sequences coding for the same CDR3.

J is TRBJ2-5 and V is TRBV18; no firm D call. The sequenced material came from CD4+ T cells from PBMCs. The origin of this receptor is a man aged 50-60 years in good health and CMV-seronegative. CDR3 DNA: TGTGCCAGCTCACCACGTCCCCAAGAGACCCAGTACTTC. Amino acids: CASSPRPQETQYF.